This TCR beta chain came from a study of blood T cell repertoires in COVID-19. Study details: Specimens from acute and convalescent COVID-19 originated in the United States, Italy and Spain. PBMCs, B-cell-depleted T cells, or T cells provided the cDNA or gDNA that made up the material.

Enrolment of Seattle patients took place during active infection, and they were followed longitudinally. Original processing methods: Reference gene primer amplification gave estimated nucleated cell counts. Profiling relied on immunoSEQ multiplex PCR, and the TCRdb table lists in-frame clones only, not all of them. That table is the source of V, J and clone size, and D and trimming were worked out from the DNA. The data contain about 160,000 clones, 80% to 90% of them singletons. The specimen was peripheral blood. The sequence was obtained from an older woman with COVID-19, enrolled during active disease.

As DNA, the CDR3 is TGTGCCAGCAGTTTGTGGAGCTCTGGAAACACCATATATTTT. It translates to CASSLWSSGNTIYF. The V call is TRBV28, the J call TRBJ1-3; D uncertain. Between the trimmed V and J ends, which lost 3 bases and 0 bases, there was a span of 6 bases. The CDR3 is 14 amino acids. The germline V gene encodes CDR1 MDHEN and CDR2 SYDVKM.